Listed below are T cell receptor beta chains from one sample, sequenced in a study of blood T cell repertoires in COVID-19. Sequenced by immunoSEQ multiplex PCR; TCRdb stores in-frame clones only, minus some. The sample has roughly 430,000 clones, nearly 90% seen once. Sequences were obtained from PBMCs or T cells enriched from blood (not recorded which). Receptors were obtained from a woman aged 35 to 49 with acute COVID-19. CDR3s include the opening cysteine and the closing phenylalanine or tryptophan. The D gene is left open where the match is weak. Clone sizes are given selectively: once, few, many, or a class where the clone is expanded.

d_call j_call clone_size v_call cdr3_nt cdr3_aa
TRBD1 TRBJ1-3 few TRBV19 TGTGCCAGTAGTGGACAGGGAAGAAACACCATATATTTT CASSGQGRNTIYF
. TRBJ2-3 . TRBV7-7 TGTGCCAGCAGCCCTGAGGTTAGCTCAGATACGCAGTATTTT CASSPEVSSDTQYF
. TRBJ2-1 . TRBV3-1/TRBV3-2 TGTGCCAGCAGCCAATGGGCAGGGTACAATGAGCAGTTCTTC CASSQWAGYNEQFF
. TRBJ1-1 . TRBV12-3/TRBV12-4 TGTGCCAGCAGTTTAGAGGGGGCTGAAGCTTTCTTT CASSLEGAEAFF
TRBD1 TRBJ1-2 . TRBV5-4 TGTGCCAGCAGCTTACACCTGGACAGGGTTGGCTACACCTTC CASSLHLDRVGYTF
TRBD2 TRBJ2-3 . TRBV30 TGTGCCTGGAGCGACCCAGCGGGGGGAAGCACAGATACGCAGTATTTT CAWSDPAGGSTDTQYF
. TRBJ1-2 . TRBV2 TGTGCCAGCAGTGAACGATGGGGGCTTGGCTACACCTTC CASSERWGLGYTF
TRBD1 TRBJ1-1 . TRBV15 TGTGCCACCAGCAGGGACAGGGCGGTCATGAACACTGAAGCTTTCTTT CATSRDRAVMNTEAFF
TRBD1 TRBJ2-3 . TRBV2 TGTGCCAGCAGCCTAGGGACAGGGGGCCGTGCAGATACGCAGTATTTT CASSLGTGGRADTQYF
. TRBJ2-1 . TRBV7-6 TGTGCCAGCAGTTCCTTGAGCGGATACAATGAGCAGTTCTTC CASSSLSGYNEQFF
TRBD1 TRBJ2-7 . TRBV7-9 TGTGCCAGCAGCGGCCGGGACAGGGGGCTCGGTTACGAGCAGTACTTC CASSGRDRGLGYEQYF
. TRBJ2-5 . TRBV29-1 TGCAGCGTTGTGTCAGGCCCCCAAGAGACCCAGTACTTC CSVVSGPQETQYF
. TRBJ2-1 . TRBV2 TGTGCCAGCAGTGGAAGACAGGTAGACAATGAGCAGTTCTTC CASSGRQVDNEQFF
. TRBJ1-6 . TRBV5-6 TGTGCCAGCAGCTTGGCCGGGGGATTTTCACCCCTCCACTTT CASSLAGGFSPLHF
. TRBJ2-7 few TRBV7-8 TGTGCCAGCAGCTTCTCAAGTGACAGTTACGAGCAGTACTTC CASSFSSDSYEQYF
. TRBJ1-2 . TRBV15 TGTGCCACCAGCAGAGAACAGGGCCTTAATGGCTACACCTTC CATSREQGLNGYTF
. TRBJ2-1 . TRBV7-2 TGTGCCAGCAGCTTAGATGAGGGTTGGGGTGAGCAGTTCTTC CASSLDEGWGEQFF
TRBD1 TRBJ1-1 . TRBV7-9 TGTGCCAGCAGCCCGCCCGCTTGGGACAGGGGAGAGGGGAACACTGAAGCTTTCTTT CASSPPAWDRGEGNTEAFF
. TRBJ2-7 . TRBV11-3 TGTGCCAGCAGCTGGGACACAGGGCTCGAGCAGTACTTC CASSWDTGLEQYF
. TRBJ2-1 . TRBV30 TGTGCCTGGAGTAGAGGGTACAATGAGCAGTTCTTC CAWSRGYNEQFF
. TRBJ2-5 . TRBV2 TGTGCCAGCGTCGGGGATTTGCAGACCCAGTACTTC CASVGDLQTQYF
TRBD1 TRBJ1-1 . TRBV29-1 TGCAGCGTGGGGACAGGGGGCACTGAAGCTTTCTTT CSVGTGGTEAFF
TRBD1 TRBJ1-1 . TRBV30 TGTGCCTGGAGTTTGGACAGGCTGAGCACTGAAGCTTTCTTT CAWSLDRLSTEAFF
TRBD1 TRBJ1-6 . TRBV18 TGTGCCAGCTCACCCGACCGTGGACAGGGGGAATTCGGTTCACCCCTCCACTTT CASSPDRGQGEFGSPLHF
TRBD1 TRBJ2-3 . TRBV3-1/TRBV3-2 TGTGCCAGCAGCCAAAGGGGGCGGCATACGCAGTATTTT CASSQRGRHTQYF
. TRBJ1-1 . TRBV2 TGTGCCACTCGGAGGACTATGAACACTGAAGCTTTCTTT CATRRTMNTEAFF
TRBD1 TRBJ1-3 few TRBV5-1 TGCGCCAGCAGCTTGAGGACAGGGACCTCTGGAAACACCATATATTTT CASSLRTGTSGNTIYF
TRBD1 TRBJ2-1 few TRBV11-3 TGTGCCAGCAGCCCCGGACAGGGGCGGACAGGAAGCGATGAGCAGTTCTTC CASSPGQGRTGSDEQFF
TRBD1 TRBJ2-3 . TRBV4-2 TGTGCCAGCAGCCAGGGGACAGACAACACAGATACGCAGTATTTT CASSQGTDNTDTQYF
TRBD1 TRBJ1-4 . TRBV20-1 TGCAGTGCTAGTAGGTTCCGGACAGGCGGGTATGAAAAACTGTTTTTT CSASRFRTGGYEKLFF
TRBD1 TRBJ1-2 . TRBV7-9 TGTGCCAGCATCACCGGGACAGGAAAGCATGGCTACACCTTC CASITGTGKHGYTF
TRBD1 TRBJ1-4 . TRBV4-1 TGCGCCAGCAGCCACCTCAGGGGGGCGGGCGAAAAACTGTTTTTT CASSHLRGAGEKLFF
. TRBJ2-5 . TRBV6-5 TGTGCCAGCAGTTACGGGGGGAACCAAGAGACCCAGTACTTC CASSYGGNQETQYF
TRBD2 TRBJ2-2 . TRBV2 TGTGCCAGCAGTCGGACTAGCGGGGGTTTCGGCACCGGGGAGCTGTTTTTT CASSRTSGGFGTGELFF
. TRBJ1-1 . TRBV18 TGTGCCAGCTCACCCCCTGCGGTGGATGACACTGAAGCTTTCTTT CASSPPAVDDTEAFF
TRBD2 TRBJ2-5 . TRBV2 TGTGCCAGCAGTGAATTTAGGGGAGGGGAGACCCAGTACTTC CASSEFRGGETQYF
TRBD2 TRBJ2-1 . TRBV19 TGTGCCAGTAGTGCTAGCGGGGGTGGCGATGAGCAGTTCTTC CASSASGGGDEQFF
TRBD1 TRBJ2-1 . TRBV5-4 TGTGCCAGCAGCCCAAGACAGGGTTATGATGAGCAGTTCTTC CASSPRQGYDEQFF
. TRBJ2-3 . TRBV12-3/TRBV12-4 TGTGCCAGCAGTTTCGAGCGGGCGCAGTATTTT CASSFERAQYF
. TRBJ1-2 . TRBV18 TGTGCCAGCTCACCAACAGGGAGCTATGGCTACACCTTC CASSPTGSYGYTF
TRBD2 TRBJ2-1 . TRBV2 TGTGCCAGCAGTGGGGCTAGCGGGGGATACAATGAGCAGTTCTTC CASSGASGGYNEQFF
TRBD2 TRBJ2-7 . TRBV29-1 TGCAGCGTTCGGTCTAGCGGGGGGGCTTACGAGCAGTACTTC CSVRSSGGAYEQYF
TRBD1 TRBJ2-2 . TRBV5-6 TGTGCCAGCAGCCCGACAGGGGGCCCCGGGGAGCTGTTTTTT CASSPTGGPGELFF